The sequence of this T cell receptor beta chain was determined in a study of tumor-infiltrating lymphocytes in primary liver carcinoma (dated by TCRdb to 2016 to 2017). As for the study more broadly: Surgical resection was performed in China between 2015 and March 2016 on about 5 patients with histopathologically diagnosed primary liver carcinoma. Across five regions of each liver tumor, along with adjacent normal tissue and blood, the study brought together TCRbeta repertoire sequencing, expression microarrays and whole-exome sequencing. The five patients had tumors staged T1-T3 N0M0, with maximum diameters ranging from about 4 to 11 cm. High reproducibility was observed for the technical replicate repertoires, with mean shared-clone rates roughly 0.89 and correlation coefficients above 0.95. A total of 35 or so specimens from 5 patients underwent TCRbeta repertoire sequencing, comprising 25 or so tumor regions, 5 adjacent noncancerous liver tissues and 5 peripheral blood samples. The five patients, three men and two women aged 30 to 69 years, had hepatocellular carcinoma (four) or combined HCC and intrahepatic cholangiocarcinoma (one). Each sample produced roughly 3.5 to 8 million productive TCRbeta reads, and read depth showed no significant difference between tissue types. General study outcomes and caveats: Only the TCR beta chain was sequenced, which likely underestimates true repertoire diversity because unpaired alpha chains were not captured. With just five patients in the study, the authors point out that the findings should be validated in a larger study. Bulk unsorted samples precluded comparing CD4+ and CD8+ T cell repertoires. Repertoire overlap was found to be higher between tumor regions (mean about 36%) than between tumor-adjacent (17%) or tumor-blood (about 14%) pairs, consistent with antigen-driven expansion. The top 250 clones accounted for a significantly greater share of the repertoire in tumors than in blood (p = 0.039).

TCRbeta-specific cDNA was reverse-transcribed from 500 ng total RNA using a constant-region primer and ProtoScript II reverse transcriptase. Construction of the TCRbeta libraries relied on three nested rounds of multiplex PCR, following a slightly modified ARM-PCR procedure. Sample barcodes and Illumina adapters were added in a final 25-cycle PCR with Deep VentR polymerase. Before sequencing, amplicons of 200-500 bp were purified from gel using a QIAquick gel extraction kit. An Illumina HiSeq 2500 was used to sequence the TCRbeta amplicons, generating 250-bp paired-end reads. On the study's bioinformatics: Quality trimming of reads was performed with Trimmomatic v0.33, and paired reads were merged with FLASH v1.2.11 so that full CDR3 sequences could be recovered. V, D and J germline segments were assigned to the rearranged TCRbeta sequences using MiGEC v1.2.1b. Clonotype statistics and Shannon-Wiener diversity indices were calculated with VDJtools v1.0.0. Except for diversity analysis, only each sample's 250 most abundant clonotypes were used in subsequent analyses to reduce sampling bias. In-frame beta chains were kept once TCRdb had trimmed the public reads at Q25 with fastp and called clones with MiXCR. Merged by CDR3 protein, the rows form single entries marked with the most common genes and DNA. What appears here as the V and J calls and clone size reflects TCRdb's work, not the paper's. This sample comprises roughly 330,000 distinct CDR3 sequences, about 61% of them detected only once. In total, the top ten clones hold roughly 6% of the sample.

Ten or more counts support this clonotype. Its specific antigen is unknown. No base qualities exist here, and no much larger clone lies one base off it. RNA from unsorted whole blood was extracted with TRIzol reagent, and germline DNA was obtained with the DNeasy Blood & Tissue kit. At the time of sampling, the patients were treatment-naive and had chronic HBV infection. Before surgery, 3.5 to 4 milliliters of peripheral blood were drawn into K2EDTA tubes. The specimen was peripheral blood. This sequence was found in a man aged 40-49 years with primary liver carcinoma and hepatitis B virus infection.

The DNA reads TGCGCCAGCAGCCATGGACAGGGACGGTACAATGAGCAGTTCTTC. Its product reads: CASSHGQGRYNEQFF. The chain links TRBV4-1 with TRBJ2-1, and 8 junctional nucleotides match TRBD1. Including the terminal cysteine and phenylalanine, the CDR3 comprises 15 residues. CDR3 DNA only is kept here, 45 bases in frame from base 1. Trimming takes 3 bases off V and 4 bases off J; junction bases not matched to a gene: 5. Reading the germline V gene gives CDR1 MGHRA and CDR2 YSYEKL.